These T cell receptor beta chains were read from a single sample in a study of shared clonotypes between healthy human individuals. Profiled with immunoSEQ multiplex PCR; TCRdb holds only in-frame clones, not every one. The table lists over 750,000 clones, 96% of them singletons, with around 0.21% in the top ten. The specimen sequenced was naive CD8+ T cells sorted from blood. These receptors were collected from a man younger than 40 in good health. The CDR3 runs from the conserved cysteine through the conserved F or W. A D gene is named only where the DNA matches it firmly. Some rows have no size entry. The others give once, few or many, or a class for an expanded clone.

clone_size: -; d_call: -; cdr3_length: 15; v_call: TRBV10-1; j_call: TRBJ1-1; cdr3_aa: CASSEGSSRDTEAFF; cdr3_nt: TGCGCCAGCAGTGAGGGGTCTTCCAGGGACACTGAAGCTTTCTTT
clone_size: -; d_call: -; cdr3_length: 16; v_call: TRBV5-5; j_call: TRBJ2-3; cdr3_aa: CASSLRSRDPTDTQYF; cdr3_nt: TGTGCCAGCAGTCTAAGGAGCAGGGATCCCACAGATACGCAGTATTTT
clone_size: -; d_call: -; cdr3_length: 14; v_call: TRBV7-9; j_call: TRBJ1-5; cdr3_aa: CASSFDGGNQPQHF; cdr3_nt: TGTGCCAGCAGCTTCGACGGGGGCAATCAGCCCCAGCATTTT
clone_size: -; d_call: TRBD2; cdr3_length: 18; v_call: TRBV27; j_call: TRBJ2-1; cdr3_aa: CASSLYPTSLASYNEQFF; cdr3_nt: TGTGCCAGCAGTTTATACCCGACTAGCTTGGCTTCCTACAATGAGCAGTTCTTC
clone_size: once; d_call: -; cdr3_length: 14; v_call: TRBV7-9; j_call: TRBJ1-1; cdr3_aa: CASSFEGWGYEAFF; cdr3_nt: TGTGCCAGCAGCTTCGAAGGGTGGGGGTATGAAGCTTTCTTT
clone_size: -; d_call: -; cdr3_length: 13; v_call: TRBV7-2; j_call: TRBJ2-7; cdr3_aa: CASSSMVADEQYF; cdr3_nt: TGTGCCAGCAGCTCAATGGTGGCGGACGAGCAGTACTTC
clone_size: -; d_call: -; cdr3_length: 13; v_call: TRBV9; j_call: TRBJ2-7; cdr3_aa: CASSVGAGREQYF; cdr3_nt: TGTGCCAGCAGCGTAGGAGCTGGGCGGGAGCAGTACTTC
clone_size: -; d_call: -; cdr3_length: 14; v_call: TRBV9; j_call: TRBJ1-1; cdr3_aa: CASSVSLGDTEAFF; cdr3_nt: TGTGCCAGCAGCGTATCCCTAGGGGACACTGAAGCTTTCTTT
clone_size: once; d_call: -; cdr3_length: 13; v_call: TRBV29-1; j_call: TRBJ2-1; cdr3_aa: CSVEQPIYNEQFF; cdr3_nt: TGCAGCGTTGAACAACCCATCTACAATGAGCAGTTCTTC
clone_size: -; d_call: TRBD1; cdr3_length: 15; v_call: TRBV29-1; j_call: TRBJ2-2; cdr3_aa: CSVEGGTGDTGELFF; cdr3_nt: TGCAGCGTTGAAGGAGGGACAGGGGATACCGGGGAGCTGTTTTTT
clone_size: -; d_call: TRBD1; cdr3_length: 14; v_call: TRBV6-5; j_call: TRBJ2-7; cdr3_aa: CASSYSGTGDEQYF; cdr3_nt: TGTGCCAGCAGTTACTCCGGGACAGGGGACGAGCAGTACTTC
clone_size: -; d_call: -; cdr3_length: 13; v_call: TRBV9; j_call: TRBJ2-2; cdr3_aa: CASSVVGFGELFF; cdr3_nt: TGTGCCAGCAGCGTAGTGGGGTTCGGGGAGCTGTTTTTT
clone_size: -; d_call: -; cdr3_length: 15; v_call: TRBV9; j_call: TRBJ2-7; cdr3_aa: CASSASGGLGNEQYF; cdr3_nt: TGTGCCAGCAGCGCTTCAGGGGGGCTGGGGAACGAGCAGTACTTC
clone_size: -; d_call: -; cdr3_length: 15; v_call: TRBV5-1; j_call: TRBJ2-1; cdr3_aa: CASSWRQSSYNEQFF; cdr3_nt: TGCGCCAGCAGCTGGCGACAGAGCTCCTACAATGAGCAGTTCTTC
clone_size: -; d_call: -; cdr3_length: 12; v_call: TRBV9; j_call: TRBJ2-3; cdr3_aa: CASSGGTDTQYF; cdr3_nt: TGTGCCAGCAGCGGGGGCACAGATACGCAGTATTTT
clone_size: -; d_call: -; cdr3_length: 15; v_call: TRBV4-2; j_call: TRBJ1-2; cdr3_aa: CASSQSISGVAGYTF; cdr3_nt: TGTGCCAGCAGCCAATCTATTTCCGGGGTCGCAGGCTACACCTTC
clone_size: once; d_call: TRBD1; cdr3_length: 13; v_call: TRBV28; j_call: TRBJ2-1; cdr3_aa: CASNRGGYNEQFF; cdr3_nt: TGTGCCAGTAACAGGGGCGGCTACAATGAGCAGTTCTTC
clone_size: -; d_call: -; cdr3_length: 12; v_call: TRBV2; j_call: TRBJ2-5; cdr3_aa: CASSGVQETQYF; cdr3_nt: TGTGCCAGCAGTGGGGTCCAAGAGACCCAGTACTTC
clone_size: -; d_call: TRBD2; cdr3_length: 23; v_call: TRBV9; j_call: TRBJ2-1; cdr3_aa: CASSVGVLGASGRPGDTWDEQFF; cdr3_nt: TGTGCCAGCAGCGTAGGAGTGTTAGGGGCTAGCGGGAGGCCCGGGGACACATGGGATGAGCAGTTCTTC
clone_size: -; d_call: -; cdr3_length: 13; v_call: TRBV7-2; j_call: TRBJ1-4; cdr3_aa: CASSSIPSRGLFF; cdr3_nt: TGTGCCAGCAGCTCGATCCCCTCTAGGGGACTGTTTTTT
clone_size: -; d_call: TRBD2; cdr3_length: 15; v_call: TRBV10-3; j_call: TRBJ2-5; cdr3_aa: CAISLTLAGAETQYF; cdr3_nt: TGTGCCATCAGCCTCACCCTAGCGGGAGCTGAGACCCAGTACTTC
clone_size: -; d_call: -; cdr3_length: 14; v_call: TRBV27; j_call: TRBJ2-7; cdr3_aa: CASSLQVPSYEQYF; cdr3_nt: TGTGCCAGCAGTTTACAGGTCCCCTCCTACGAGCAGTACTTC
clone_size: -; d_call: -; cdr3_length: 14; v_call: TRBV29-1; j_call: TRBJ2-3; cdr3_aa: CSVEPGAETDTQYF; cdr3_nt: TGCAGCGTTGAACCGGGAGCGGAGACAGATACGCAGTATTTT
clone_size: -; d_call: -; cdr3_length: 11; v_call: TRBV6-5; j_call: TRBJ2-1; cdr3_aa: CASLRGGEQFF; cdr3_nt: TGTGCCAGCCTGAGGGGGGGGGAGCAGTTCTTC
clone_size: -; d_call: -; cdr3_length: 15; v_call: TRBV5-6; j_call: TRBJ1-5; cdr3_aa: CASSLWAREDQPQHF; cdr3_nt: TGTGCCAGCAGCTTGTGGGCGAGAGAGGATCAGCCCCAGCATTTT
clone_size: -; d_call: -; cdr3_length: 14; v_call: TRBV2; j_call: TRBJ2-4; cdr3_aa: CASRDTLAKNIQYF; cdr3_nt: TGTGCCAGCAGGGACACCTTAGCCAAAAACATTCAGTACTTC
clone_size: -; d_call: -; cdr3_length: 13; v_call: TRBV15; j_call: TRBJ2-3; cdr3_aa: CATSRDRADTQYF; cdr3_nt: TGTGCCACCAGCAGAGATCGGGCAGATACGCAGTATTTT
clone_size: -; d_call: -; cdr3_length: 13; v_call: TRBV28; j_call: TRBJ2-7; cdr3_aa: CASSFNPHYEQYF; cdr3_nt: TGTGCCAGCAGTTTCAACCCCCACTACGAGCAGTACTTC
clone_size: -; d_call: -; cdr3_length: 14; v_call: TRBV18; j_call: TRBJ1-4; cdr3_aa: CASSPPDHNEKLFF; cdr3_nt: TGTGCCAGCTCACCACCAGACCATAATGAAAAACTGTTTTTT
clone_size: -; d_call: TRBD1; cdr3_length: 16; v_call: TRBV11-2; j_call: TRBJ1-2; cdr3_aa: CASSLAGQGKFDGYTF; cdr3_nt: TGTGCCAGCAGCTTAGCGGGACAGGGGAAATTTGATGGCTACACCTTC
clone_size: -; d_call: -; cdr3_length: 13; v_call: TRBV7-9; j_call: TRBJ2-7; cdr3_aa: CASNNPWTYEQYF; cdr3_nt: TGTGCCAGCAACAACCCCTGGACCTACGAGCAGTACTTC